Each of the 17 T cell receptor beta chains below was sequenced from the same sample in a study of CD8 T cells in Susac syndrome. The authors reverse transcribed about 0.45 to 1 ug RNA with random hexamers. TCRdb fed the immunoSEQ multiplex PCR reads into MiXCR, producing one record per CDR3 protein. The sample contains approximately 160,000 distinct CDR3 sequences, approximately 93% of which appear only once. Sequencing was done on a sample of CD4+ T cells from PBMCs. These receptors were obtained from a human donor with multiple sclerosis.

The chain employs TRBV30 and TRBJ1-3, with D possibly being TRBD1 (5 bases). Germline assignment: CDR1 GTSNPN and CDR2 SVGIG (reference sequence). The CDR3 sequence is 11 residues long. The V and J ends lost 4 bases and 7 bases respectively, with 8 bases between them. This chain's CDR3 is CAWTGWNTIYF. CDR3 nucleotide sequence: TGTGCCTGGACAGGGTGGAACACCATATATTTT. Variable domain in full (rest from reference TRBV30 and TRBJ1-3): SQTIHQWPATLVQPVGSPLSLECTVEGTSNPNLYWYRQAAGRGLQLLFYSVGIGQISSEVPQNLSASRPQDRQFILSSKKLLLSDSGFYLCAWTGWNTIYFGEGSWLTVV.

This clonotype was seen once. This chain connects TRBV29-1 to TRBJ2-7, with 7 positions matching TRBD1. CDR3 length: 13 amino acids. Germline CDR1 SQVTM, CDR2 ANQGSEA. J was trimmed by 9 bases and V by 4 bases; bases with no gene match: 12. The CDR3 region has the DNA TGCAGCGTTGGGGGACAGTGGGAAGGAGGGCAGTACTTC. Translating gives CSVGGQWEGGQYF.

This chain uses TRBV4-3 with TRBJ2-1, with 7 positions matching TRBD1. Germline V lookup: CDR1 LGHNA, CDR2 YSLEER. V lost 0 bases to trimming and J lost 7 bases; unmatched junction nucleotides: 3. CDR3 size: 14 residues. The CDR3, as DNA: TGCGCCAGCAGCCAAGAAGGGACAGAAAATGAGCAGTTCTTC. Amino acid sequence: CASSQEGTENEQFF.

V usage is TRBV15 and J usage is TRBJ2-5, with D possibly matching TRBD1 (5 bases). Trimming removed 0 bases at V and 0 bases at J, with 8 bases between. The CDR3 is 15 residues long. Germline V lookup: CDR1 LNHNV, CDR2 YYDKDF (reference sequence). The CDR3 here is CATSREGRYQETQYF. The DNA of the CDR3 is TGTGCCACCAGCAGAGAGGGGCGCTACCAAGAGACCCAGTACTTC.

The chain uses TRBV5-4 and TRBJ2-1; D is possibly TRBD2 (7 bases). Germline assignment: CDR1 SGHNT and CDR2 YYREEE (reference sequence). This CDR3 contains 17 residues. V was trimmed by 4 bases and J by 7 bases, leaving 24 bases between them. This CDR3 is CASSPRWGGARLNEQFF. The CDR3 DNA follows: TGTGCCAGCAGCCCCAGGTGGGGGGGCGCAAGATTAAATGAGCAGTTCTTC.

The chain is built from TRBV4-2 and TRBJ2-1, with TRBD2 matching 8 bases. The CDR3 is 16 amino acids. The germline V gene encodes CDR1 LGHNA and CDR2 YNFKEQ. V shed 2 bases and J 9 bases; nucleotides not matched to a gene: 12. This CDR3 is CASSQSRQAGDVEQFF. The CDR3 bases are TGTGCCAGCAGCCAATCTAGACAAGCGGGAGACGTTGAGCAGTTCTTC.

The J gene is TRBJ1-5, the V gene TRBV19, with 7 bases fitting TRBD1. The CDR3 sequence is 13 residues long. The V and J ends lost 10 bases and 3 bases, in that order; junction bases with no gene match: 6. The germline CDR1 and CDR2 sequences are LNHDA and SQIVND (reference sequence). This chain's CDR3 is CATTQGLNQPQHF. CDR3 DNA sequence: TGTGCCACAACACAGGGGCTCAATCAGCCCCAGCATTTT.

This chain links TRBV5-6 with TRBJ1-2; possibly TRBD1 for D (5 bases). V was shortened by 2 bases and J by 8 bases, with 10 bases between the two germline ends. This CDR3 contains 12 residues. CDR1 is SGHDT and CDR2 is YYEEEE in the germline V gene. CDR3 region: CASSFHWGGYTF. CDR3 DNA sequence: TGTGCCAGCAGCTTCCACTGGGGCGGCTACACCTTC.

This chain uses TRBV28 with TRBJ1-2; D perhaps matches TRBD1 (6 bases). In germline, CDR1 is MDHEN, CDR2 SYDVKM. The CDR3 loop spans 13 amino acids. V lost 5 bases and J lost 4, with 11 bases in between. The CDR3 DNA is TGTGCCAGCAGTGAAGAGGGGGGCTATGGCTACACCTTC. Its translation is CASSEEGGYGYTF.

The chain recombines TRBV4-3 with TRBJ1-1; possibly TRBD1 for D (6 bases). V lost 8 bases, J lost 1 base, and 26 bases lay in between. The CDR3 has 18 amino acids. From germline, CDR1 is LGHNA and CDR2 YSLEER. The CDR3 nucleotides are TGCGCCAGCGGCTCTTCCCTCATCCGGGGGGGCGGGAACACTGAAGCTTTCTTT. Residues: CASGSSLIRGGGNTEAFF.

V and J are TRBV6-1 and TRBJ2-7, with D perhaps matching TRBD1 (6 bases). V lost 5 bases and J lost 0, with 17 bases in between. Germline CDR1 is MNHNS and CDR2 is SASEGT. This CDR3 spans 16 amino acids. CDR3 DNA sequence: TGTGCCAGCAGTCCTCGGGACATCACGAGCTCCTACGAGCAGTACTTC. Amino acid sequence: CASSPRDITSSYEQYF.

This chain links TRBV27 with TRBJ2-7; D is unclear. The CDR3 has 14 amino acids. Germline loops: CDR1 MNHEY, CDR2 SMNVEV (reference sequence). V was trimmed by 6 bases and J by 1 base, leaving 13 bases between them. CDR3 DNA: TGTGCCAGCAGCGATCGGGCAAGATCCTACGAGCAGTACTTC. It is translated as CASSDRARSYEQYF.

CDR3 sequence: CASSQDNGPVSYTF. The CDR3 DNA reads TGCGCCAGCAGCCAAGATAACGGCCCAGTGAGCTACACCTTC. V and J are TRBV4-1 and TRBJ1-2; D not resolved. Trimming took off 0 bases at V and 9 bases at J, with 14 bases between the two ends. The CDR3 is 14 amino acids. The germline V gene has CDR1 MGHRA and CDR2 YSYEKL.

The J gene is TRBJ2-4, the V gene TRBV5-6; possible D gene TRBD1, 5 bases. This CDR3 has 16 amino acids. Between the trimmed V and J ends, which lost 2 bases and 0 bases, there was a span of 12 bases. Germline V gene data show CDR1 as SGHDT and CDR2 as YYEEEE. The CDR3 nucleotides are TGTGCCAGCAGCTTAATACAGGTTACAGCCAAAAACATTCAGTACTTC. Residues: CASSLIQVTAKNIQYF.

J is TRBJ1-4 and V is TRBV18; D may be TRBD1 (6 bases). Germline V CDR1 and CDR2: KGHSH, LQKENI. Trimming shortened V by 5 bases and J by 0 bases, and 10 bases separated the two germline ends. The CDR3 totals 15 residues. The CDR3 sequence is CASSSRTATNEKLFF. For the CDR3, the DNA is TGTGCCAGCTCATCGAGGACAGCAACTAATGAAAAACTGTTTTTT.

The chain uses TRBV12-3 or TRBV12-4 and TRBJ2-7, with D hard to call. V was trimmed by 3 bases and J by 2 bases, leaving 8 bases between them. The length of the CDR3 is 13 residues. The CDR3 here is CASSLGNPYEQYF. As DNA, the CDR3 is TGTGCCAGCAGTTTGGGGAACCCCTACGAGCAGTACTTC.

The rearrangement uses TRBV6-5 and TRBJ2-5; D may match TRBD1 or TRBD2 (6 bases each). This CDR3 contains 14 residues. Germline CDR1 is MNHEY and CDR2 is SVGAGI. With 1 base removed from V and 7 bases from J, the gap between germline ends came to 13 bases. The CDR3 nucleotides are TGTGCCAGCAGTTACTACGGGGGCCGCGTGACCCAGTACTTC. Encoded protein: CASSYYGGRVTQYF.